This is a list of T cell receptor beta chains from one sample in a study of blood T cell repertoires in COVID-19. Profiling relied on immunoSEQ multiplex PCR, and the TCRdb table lists in-frame clones only, not all of them. The sample contains around 36,000 clones, approximately 85% of which appear only once. What was sequenced was peripheral blood. These receptor sequences come from a man between 60 and 70 years old with acute or convalescent COVID-19. The CDR3 runs from the conserved cysteine through the conserved F or W. Each record gives: CDR3 protein, CDR3 DNA, V gene, D gene, J gene, clone size. D genes are given only for firm matches. Expanded clones are given a class, and other clones once, few, many or no size at all.

CDR3aa: CASSQRAGGTTDTQYF
CDR3nt: TGCGCCAGCAGCCAGCGAGCGGGGGGGACCACAGATACGCAGTATTTT
v_gene: TRBV4-3
d_gene: TRBD2
j_gene: TRBJ2-3
abundance: few

CDR3aa: CASSLEAGQGLASGNTIYF
CDR3nt: TGTGCCAGCAGCTTAGAAGCGGGACAGGGGCTCGCGTCAGGAAACACCATATATTTT
v_gene: TRBV7-2
d_gene: TRBD1
j_gene: TRBJ1-3
abundance: once

CDR3aa: CASSEMGTANTGELFF
CDR3nt: TGTGCCAGCAGTGAAATGGGGACAGCGAACACCGGGGAGCTGTTTTTT
v_gene: TRBV2
d_gene: TRBD1
j_gene: TRBJ2-2
abundance: .

CDR3aa: CASSRLGPNEQFF
CDR3nt: TGTGCCAGCAGTCGACTAGGTCCCAATGAGCAGTTCTTC
v_gene: TRBV28
d_gene: .
j_gene: TRBJ2-1
abundance: .

CDR3aa: CAGSKASRQLLNSGSITDTQYF
CDR3nt: TGTGCCGGCAGCAAAGCCTCCCGCCAGCTTCTGAATAGCGGGAGTATCACAGATACGCAGTATTTT
v_gene: TRBV21-1
d_gene: .
j_gene: TRBJ2-3
abundance: .

CDR3aa: CASSTGFSNQPQHF
CDR3nt: TGTGCCAGCAGCACAGGGTTCAGCAATCAGCCCCAGCATTTT
v_gene: TRBV7-2
d_gene: .
j_gene: TRBJ1-5
abundance: .

CDR3aa: CASSPRPPAGNEQFF
CDR3nt: TGTGCCAGCAGCCCCCGGCCCCCTGCGGGGAATGAGCAGTTCTTC
v_gene: TRBV6-5
d_gene: .
j_gene: TRBJ2-1
abundance: .

CDR3aa: CASSPPRGRQDTEAFF
CDR3nt: TGTGCCAGCTCACCACCCAGGGGGCGGCAGGACACTGAAGCTTTCTTT
v_gene: TRBV18
d_gene: TRBD1
j_gene: TRBJ1-1
abundance: few

CDR3aa: CASSYGGTSGSNEQFF
CDR3nt: TGTGCCAGCAGTTACGGTGGGACTAGCGGGAGCAATGAGCAGTTCTTC
v_gene: TRBV6-5
d_gene: TRBD2
j_gene: TRBJ2-1
abundance: .

CDR3aa: CASSQSTRGTDTQYF
CDR3nt: TGTGCCAGCTCACAGTCAACGCGGGGCACAGATACGCAGTATTTT
v_gene: TRBV18
d_gene: .
j_gene: TRBJ2-3
abundance: .

CDR3aa: CASSPNLAGNNEQFF
CDR3nt: TGTGCCAGCAGCCCCAATCTAGCGGGAAACAATGAGCAGTTCTTC
v_gene: TRBV11-2
d_gene: TRBD2
j_gene: TRBJ2-1
abundance: .

CDR3aa: CATSARGRGAYNEQFF
CDR3nt: TGTGCCACCAGCGCCCGGGGACGGGGGGCCTACAATGAGCAGTTCTTC
v_gene: TRBV15
d_gene: TRBD2
j_gene: TRBJ2-1
abundance: .

CDR3aa: CASRGGDGNTKAFF
CDR3nt: TGCGCCAGCAGAGGGGGGGATGGGAACACTAAAGCTTTCTTT
v_gene: TRBV4-1
d_gene: .
j_gene: TRBJ1-1
abundance: .

CDR3aa: CASSGDRRNTEAFF
CDR3nt: TGTGCCAGCAGTGGGGACAGACGAAACACTGAAGCTTTCTTT
v_gene: TRBV2
d_gene: TRBD1
j_gene: TRBJ1-1
abundance: .

CDR3aa: CASINGRVGDQPQHF
CDR3nt: TGTGCCAGCATTAACGGGAGGGTAGGGGATCAGCCCCAGCATTTT
v_gene: TRBV6-5
d_gene: .
j_gene: TRBJ1-5
abundance: .

CDR3aa: CASSLVRGTEAFF
CDR3nt: TGTGCCAGCAGCTTGGTCAGGGGAACTGAAGCTTTCTTT
v_gene: TRBV5-6
d_gene: .
j_gene: TRBJ1-1
abundance: .

CDR3aa: CASSPRTSGGAPLKQYF
CDR3nt: TGCGCCAGCAGCCCTAGGACTAGCGGGGGGGCCCCCTTGAAGCAGTACTTC
v_gene: TRBV5-1
d_gene: TRBD2
j_gene: TRBJ2-7
abundance: .

CDR3aa: CASSSGGAHGYTF
CDR3nt: TGTGCCAGCAGCTCGGGAGGGGCACATGGCTACACCTTC
v_gene: TRBV3-1/TRBV3-2
d_gene: .
j_gene: TRBJ1-2
abundance: .

CDR3aa: CAWSVRGGGNTGELFF
CDR3nt: TGTGCCTGGTCCGTGAGGGGGGGCGGGAACACCGGGGAGCTGTTTTTT
v_gene: TRBV30
d_gene: .
j_gene: TRBJ2-2
abundance: .

CDR3aa: CASSPTGGQPQHF
CDR3nt: TGTGCCAGCAGCCCGACAGGGGGTCAGCCCCAGCATTTT
v_gene: TRBV2
d_gene: TRBD1
j_gene: TRBJ1-5
abundance: .

CDR3aa: CAIRAGVSDKNIQYF
CDR3nt: TGTGCCATCAGGGCAGGGGTCAGTGACAAAAACATTCAGTACTTC
v_gene: TRBV10-3
d_gene: .
j_gene: TRBJ2-4
abundance: .

CDR3aa: CASSEAIRGEQYF
CDR3nt: TGTGCCAGCAGTGAAGCAATCCGAGGTGAGCAGTACTTC
v_gene: TRBV6-1
d_gene: .
j_gene: TRBJ2-7
abundance: .

CDR3aa: CATSRVAGSRETQYF
CDR3nt: TGTGCCACCAGCAGAGTTGCTGGGAGTAGGGAGACCCAGTACTTC
v_gene: TRBV15
d_gene: .
j_gene: TRBJ2-5
abundance: .

CDR3aa: CAWQTGQGGDGYTF
CDR3nt: TGTGCCTGGCAAACCGGGCAGGGTGGGGATGGCTACACCTTC
v_gene: TRBV30
d_gene: .
j_gene: TRBJ1-2
abundance: .

CDR3aa: CASSLAQGGYTEAFF
CDR3nt: TGTGCCAGCAGCTTAGCACAGGGGGGGTACACTGAAGCTTTCTTT
v_gene: TRBV7-6
d_gene: TRBD1
j_gene: TRBJ1-1
abundance: .

CDR3aa: CASSLFSRDTYQPQHF
CDR3nt: TGTGCCAGCAGCCTTTTTTCACGGGACACTTATCAGCCCCAGCATTTT
v_gene: TRBV7-8
d_gene: .
j_gene: TRBJ1-5
abundance: .

CDR3aa: CASSQTGVGETQYF
CDR3nt: TGTGCCAGCAGCCAAACAGGGGTGGGAGAGACCCAGTACTTC
v_gene: TRBV4-2
d_gene: TRBD1
j_gene: TRBJ2-5
abundance: .

CDR3aa: CAGTLEGQNRYTF
CDR3nt: TGTGCCGGGACGCTAGAGGGACAGAACCGCTACACCTTC
v_gene: TRBV30
d_gene: TRBD1
j_gene: TRBJ1-2
abundance: .

CDR3aa: CASSPGEVAKNIQYF
CDR3nt: TGTGCCAGCAGCCCTGGGGAGGTAGCCAAAAACATTCAGTACTTC
v_gene: TRBV28
d_gene: .
j_gene: TRBJ2-4
abundance: once

CDR3aa: CASSVGRGQGEAFF
CDR3nt: TGTGCCAGCAGCGTAGGAAGGGGACAGGGTGAAGCTTTCTTT
v_gene: TRBV9
d_gene: TRBD1
j_gene: TRBJ1-1
abundance: .

CDR3aa: CASSRDRVDEQYF
CDR3nt: TGTGCCAGCTCACGGGACAGGGTAGACGAGCAGTACTTC
v_gene: TRBV18
d_gene: TRBD1
j_gene: TRBJ2-7
abundance: .

CDR3aa: CASSPNQRGWEGEQYF
CDR3nt: TGTGCCAGCTCACCAAACCAGCGGGGCTGGGAGGGAGAGCAGTACTTC
v_gene: TRBV18
d_gene: TRBD2
j_gene: TRBJ2-7
abundance: .

CDR3aa: CAWSVRAVNQPQHF
CDR3nt: TGTGCCTGGAGTGTACGTGCAGTAAATCAGCCCCAGCATTTT
v_gene: TRBV30
d_gene: .
j_gene: TRBJ1-5
abundance: .

CDR3aa: CASSEDRGTDTQYF
CDR3nt: TGTGCCAGCAGTGAGGACAGGGGCACAGATACGCAGTATTTT
v_gene: TRBV2
d_gene: TRBD1
j_gene: TRBJ2-3
abundance: once

CDR3aa: CATSRQRQTPNTIYF
CDR3nt: TGTGCCACCAGCAGACAAAGACAGACCCCAAACACCATATATTTT
v_gene: TRBV15
d_gene: .
j_gene: TRBJ1-3
abundance: once

CDR3aa: CASSLANSKAIYF
CDR3nt: TGTGCCAGCAGTTTAGCGAACAGCAAAGCCATATATTTT
v_gene: TRBV28
d_gene: .
j_gene: TRBJ1-3
abundance: .

CDR3aa: CASSLAPRQASDTEAFF
CDR3nt: TGCGCCAGCAGCTTGGCTCCTCGACAGGCTTCGGACACTGAAGCTTTCTTT
v_gene: TRBV5-1
d_gene: .
j_gene: TRBJ1-1
abundance: .

CDR3aa: CASSLALKSGEKLFF
CDR3nt: TGCGCCAGCAGCCTCGCCCTAAAATCGGGTGAAAAACTGTTTTTT
v_gene: TRBV4-1
d_gene: .
j_gene: TRBJ1-4
abundance: .

CDR3aa: CASSLRTGWAAYEQYF
CDR3nt: TGTGCCAGCAGCTTACGAACAGGGTGGGCCGCCTACGAGCAGTACTTC
v_gene: TRBV7-2
d_gene: .
j_gene: TRBJ2-7
abundance: once

CDR3aa: CASSDPRGGRQPQHF
CDR3nt: TGTGCCAGCAGTGACCCCAGGGGCGGTAGACAGCCCCAGCATTTT
v_gene: TRBV6-1
d_gene: .
j_gene: TRBJ1-5
abundance: .

CDR3aa: CASSVGVSLDYGYTF
CDR3nt: TGTGCCAGCAGCGTAGGAGTATCGCTTGATTATGGCTACACCTTC
v_gene: TRBV9
d_gene: .
j_gene: TRBJ1-2
abundance: .

CDR3aa: CASSPKVSAGTDTQYF
CDR3nt: TGTGCCAGCAGTCCCAAAGTTAGCGCCGGCACAGATACGCAGTATTTT
v_gene: TRBV28
d_gene: .
j_gene: TRBJ2-3
abundance: .

CDR3aa: CSAKQNYGYTF
CDR3nt: TGCAGTGCTAAACAGAACTATGGCTACACCTTC
v_gene: TRBV20-1
d_gene: .
j_gene: TRBJ1-2
abundance: .

CDR3aa: CASVPAGNTIYF
CDR3nt: TGTGCCAGCGTCCCGGCTGGAAACACCATATATTTT
v_gene: TRBV18
d_gene: .
j_gene: TRBJ1-3
abundance: .

CDR3aa: CASSIGAGVGDTQYF
CDR3nt: TGTGCCAGTAGTATCGGAGCGGGAGTTGGAGATACGCAGTATTTT
v_gene: TRBV19
d_gene: TRBD2
j_gene: TRBJ2-3
abundance: .

CDR3aa: CASSEDTSGGPGELFF
CDR3nt: TGTGCCAGCAGTGAAGATACTAGCGGGGGGCCCGGGGAGCTGTTTTTT
v_gene: TRBV6-1
d_gene: TRBD2
j_gene: TRBJ2-2
abundance: .

CDR3aa: CASSLLGGRMDIQYF
CDR3nt: TGTGCCAGCAGCCTCTTGGGGGGGAGAATGGACATTCAGTACTTC
v_gene: TRBV7-8
d_gene: TRBD2
j_gene: TRBJ2-4
abundance: .

CDR3aa: CASSPGLQGEGQPQHF
CDR3nt: TGTGCCAGCAGTCCCGGATTACAGGGCGAAGGGCAGCCCCAGCATTTT
v_gene: TRBV28
d_gene: .
j_gene: TRBJ1-5
abundance: once

CDR3aa: CASSFPSGELFF
CDR3nt: TGTGCCAGCAGTTTCCCCTCGGGGGAGCTGTTTTTT
v_gene: TRBV27
d_gene: .
j_gene: TRBJ2-2
abundance: .

CDR3aa: CASRGQGTSKPGANVLTF
CDR3nt: TGTGCCAGCAGGGGACAGGGGACCTCAAAGCCTGGGGCCAACGTCCTGACTTTC
v_gene: TRBV2
d_gene: TRBD1
j_gene: TRBJ2-6
abundance: .

CDR3aa: CASSLDREAGANVLTF
CDR3nt: TGTGCCAGCTCCTTGGACAGGGAGGCTGGGGCCAACGTCCTGACTTTC
v_gene: TRBV18
d_gene: TRBD1
j_gene: TRBJ2-6
abundance: .